Below, 21 T cell receptor beta chains from the same sample are listed, as sequenced in a study of T-cell reconstitution after alpha-beta-depleted transplantation in children. Library preparation (for TCRbeta) was performed with unique molecular identifiers. One entry per CDR3 protein results from TCRdb running MiXCR on the PCR reads. Seen here are a few hundred thousand distinct CDR3 sequences, more than 9% observed once, and the top ten hold 23%. The sequencing used peripheral blood, collected 180 days after TCRalphabeta/CD19-depleted stem cell transplant. Receptor source: a male patient under 10 years old who had a stem cell transplant for chronic granulomatous disease, so the T cells may come from the graft donor.

This clonotype was counted many times. The CDR3: CASSRDGRGANVLTF. CDR3 in DNA: TGTGCCAGTAGTAGAGATGGACGAGGGGCCAACGTCCTGACTTTC. The V call is TRBV19, the J call TRBJ2-6; no clear D. There are 15 residues in the CDR3. Deletions cut 4 bases from V and 4 bases from J, with 11 bases between. The germline V gene encodes CDR1 LNHDA and CDR2 SQIVND (reference sequence). The variable domain in full, with the rest retrieved from reference TRBV19 and TRBJ2-6, is DGGITQSPKYLFRKEGQNVTLSCEQNLNHDAMYWYRQDPGQGLRLIYYSQIVNDFQKGDIAEGYSVSREKKESFPLTVTSAQKNPTAFYLCASSRDGRGANVLTFGAGSRLTVL.

This clonotype showed up many times. The V call is TRBV2, the J call TRBJ2-1; D is possibly TRBD1 (7 bases). The CDR3 extends over 14 amino acids. V was trimmed by 6 bases and J by 9 bases, leaving 18 bases between them. Per germline, CDR1 SNHLY and CDR2 FYNNEI. CDR3 sequence reads: CASRPTGVGSEQFF. The CDR3 DNA follows: TGTGCCAGCAGGCCCACAGGGGTCGGGAGTGAGCAGTTCTTC.

This clonotype was seen ten or more times. This chain joins TRBV4-3 and TRBJ2-2; D perhaps matches TRBD2 (5 bases). The ends were cut back, 0 bases at V and 6 bases at J, with 14 bases in the middle. The CDR3 loop spans 16 amino acids. From germline, CDR1 is LGHNA and CDR2 YSLEER. This CDR3 is CASSQDGRGFAGELFF. In DNA, the CDR3 is TGCGCCAGCAGCCAAGATGGTCGAGGGTTTGCCGGGGAGCTGTTTTTT.

This clonotype occurred many times. V is TRBV7-2 and J is TRBJ2-1, with 10 positions matching TRBD2. This CDR3 region has 15 residues. Germline CDR1 is SGHTA and CDR2 is FQGNSA. Trimming took 6 bases from V and 4 from J; bases not matched to a gene: 6. For the CDR3, the DNA is TGTGCCAGCAGGCTACTAGCGGGAATTTACAATGAGCAGTTCTTC. It translates to CASRLLAGIYNEQFF.

The V call is TRBV5-4, the J call TRBJ2-7; D not resolved. CDR3 length: 15 residues. Germline V gene sequence: CDR1 SGHNT, CDR2 YYREEE (reference sequence). Between the trimmed V and J ends, which lost 4 bases and 5 bases, there was a span of 19 bases. The CDR3 region is CASSPAPAFGDEQYF. In DNA, the CDR3 is TGTGCCAGCAGCCCGGCTCCGGCTTTTGGAGACGAGCAGTACTTC. The full variable domain, completed using reference TRBV5-4 and TRBJ2-7, is ETGVTQSPTHLIKTRGQQVTLRCSSQSGHNTVSWYQQALGQGPQFIFQYYREEENGRGNFPPRFSGLQFPNYSSELNVNALELDDSALYLCASSPAPAFGDEQYFGPGTRLTVT.

This clonotype was found many times. The J gene is TRBJ1-4, the V gene TRBV12-3 or TRBV12-4, with D maybe TRBD1 (5 bases). Trimming took off 7 bases at V and 0 bases at J, with 18 bases between the two ends. This CDR3 has 17 residues. In nucleotides, the CDR3 is TGTGCCAGCACCCACGAACTGGGGGGTGCAACTAATGAAAAACTGTTTTTT. Protein product: CASTHELGGATNEKLFF.

This clonotype was recorded at least ten times. The V gene is TRBV20-1, the J gene TRBJ2-7, with D tentatively TRBD2 (6 bases). The CDR3 runs 15 residues. The V and J ends lost 1 base and 0 bases respectively, with 13 bases between them. Germline V lookup: CDR1 DFQATT, CDR2 SNEGSKA (reference sequence). Here the CDR3 reads CSARASRDFSYEQYF. In nucleotides, the CDR3 is TGCAGTGCTAGAGCCTCCAGGGACTTCTCCTACGAGCAGTACTTC.

This clonotype was detected many times. This chain connects TRBV29-1 to TRBJ2-6, with 7 bases fitting TRBD1. CDR3 length equals 18 residues. With V trimmed by 1 base and J by 0 bases, 9 bases remained unmatched. Germline CDR1 SQVTM, CDR2 ANQGSEA. The CDR3 reads CSVEARDSKISGANVLTF. CDR3 DNA sequence: TGCAGCGTTGAAGCCCGGGACAGTAAAATCTCTGGGGCCAACGTCCTGACTTTC.

The table lists this clonotype with many counts. DNA for the CDR3: TGCGCCAGCAGTGACGGCGGTATTTTGACAGATACGCAGTATTTT. It yields the protein CASSDGGILTDTQYF. The chain uses TRBV10-1 and TRBJ2-3, with D unclear. Between the trimmed V and J ends, which lost 3 bases and 3 bases, there was a span of 13 bases. Germline assignment: CDR1 WNHNN and CDR2 SYGVQD (reference sequence). This CDR3 has 15 amino acids.

Ten or more counts support this clonotype. The CDR3 region is CASRGAGGGEQFF. The CDR3 DNA is TGCGCCAGCAGGGGTGCAGGGGGAGGTGAGCAGTTCTTC. The chain couples TRBV5-1 to TRBJ2-1, with D maybe TRBD1 (7 bases). There are 13 residues in the CDR3. Per the germline V gene, CDR1 is SGHRS and CDR2 is YFSETQ. Deletions cut 5 bases from V and 9 bases from J, with 15 bases between. The full variable domain, rest sourced from reference TRBV5-1 and TRBJ2-1, is KAGVTQTPRYLIKTRGQQVTLSCSPISGHRSVSWYQQTPGQGLQFLFEYFSETQRNKGNFPGRFSGRQFSNSRSEMNVSTLELGDSALYLCASRGAGGGEQFFGPGTRLTVL.

This clonotype was seen repeatedly, ten times or more. V is TRBV19 and J is TRBJ1-2; D remains ambiguous. CDR3 length: 12 amino acids. CDR1 and CDR2 from the germline V gene are LNHDA and SQIVND (reference sequence). Trimming took off 6 bases at V and 4 bases at J, with 9 bases between the two ends. This CDR3 reads CASSWTSYGYTF. As DNA, the CDR3 is TGTGCCAGTAGCTGGACTTCCTATGGCTACACCTTC.

This clonotype was seen ten or more times. This chain connects TRBV7-2 to TRBJ2-1; 9 bases fit TRBD1. Germline V gene data show CDR1 as SGHTA and CDR2 as FQGNSA. This CDR3 contains 15 residues. V shed 5 bases and J 9 bases; nucleotides not matched to a gene: 11. The CDR3 loop reads CASSHTGTGYREQFF. The CDR3 nucleotides are TGTGCCAGCAGCCATACCGGGACAGGGTATCGTGAGCAGTTCTTC.

This clonotype occurred many times. The chain combines TRBV12-3 or TRBV12-4 with TRBJ1-2; no definite D call. V was pared by 6 bases and J by 6 bases, with 11 bases between. CDR3 size: 12 residues. The DNA of the CDR3 is TGTGCCAGCAGCCAGATGGGAAATGGCTACACCTTC. It yields the protein CASSQMGNGYTF.

In this sample, this clonotype turned up many times. This sequence joins TRBV5-1 and TRBJ2-7; TRBD1 matches at 7 bases. The CDR3 has 15 amino acids. Germline-derived CDR1 and CDR2 are SGHRS and YFSETQ. V shed 2 bases, J shed 6 bases, and the junction held 11 bases outside the gene matches. CDR3 loop: CASSFSLGQEREQYF. The CDR3 bases are TGCGCCAGCAGCTTTTCCCTCGGACAGGAACGCGAGCAGTACTTC.

This clonotype was counted many times. V and J are TRBV7-2 and TRBJ2-3; perhaps TRBD2 as D (5 bases). The CDR3 extends over 13 amino acids. Trimming pared 6 bases from V and 7 bases from J, leaving 14 bases between. The germline V gene encodes CDR1 SGHTA and CDR2 FQGNSA. CDR3 residues: CASRPGLANTQYF. The CDR3 nucleotides are TGTGCCAGCAGACCCGGACTGGCTAATACGCAGTATTTT.

In its sample, this clonotype was seen many times. V and J are TRBV20-1 and TRBJ2-3; D is uncertain. Trimming stripped 6 bases from V and 3 bases from J, with 4 bases between. CDR3 length equals 10 residues. Germline loops: CDR1 DFQATT, CDR2 SNEGSKA (reference sequence). The CDR3 region has the DNA TGCAGTGCCTATACAGATACGCAGTATTTT. This translates into CSAYTDTQYF.

This clonotype was counted at least ten times. J is TRBJ2-2 and V is TRBV11-2; D remains unclear. Per germline, CDR1 SGHAT and CDR2 FQNNGV. V was shortened by 6 bases and J by 4 bases, with 12 bases between the two germline ends. The CDR3 sequence is 14 residues long. CDR3 protein: CASSSGVLTGELFF. DNA of the CDR3: TGTGCCAGCAGTTCGGGCGTCCTCACCGGGGAGCTGTTTTTT.

This clonotype has ten or more counts. The chain carries TRBV7-2 and TRBJ2-6; a weak D match, TRBD1 (5 bases). The germline gives CDR1 SGHTA, CDR2 FQGNSA. The CDR3 is made up of 16 amino acids. V lost 3 bases to trimming and J lost 1 base, with 10 bases between them. The CDR3: CASSFRVGSGANVLTF. The DNA for the CDR3 is TGTGCCAGCAGCTTCAGGGTTGGATCTGGGGCCAACGTCCTGACTTTC. The full variable domain, with the rest looked up from reference TRBV7-2 and TRBJ2-6, is GAGVSQSPSNKVTEKGKDVELRCDPISGHTALYWYRQSLGQGLEFLIYFQGNSAPDKSGLPSDRFSAERTGGSVSTLTIQRTQQEDSAVYLCASSFRVGSGANVLTFGAGSRLTVL.

This clonotype was seen repeatedly, ten times or more. The rearrangement joins TRBV12-3 or TRBV12-4 to TRBJ1-2, with TRBD1 identical over 7 bases. The V and J ends lost 6 bases and 4 bases, in that order; junction bases with no gene match: 8. The CDR3 is 14 residues long. The DNA of the CDR3 is TGTGCCAGCAGCCCCAGGGGGTTGAGCTATGGCTACACCTTC. It is translated as CASSPRGLSYGYTF.

The sample holds many counts of this clonotype. This chain connects TRBV7-3 to TRBJ2-3; D remains unclear. Trimming removed 5 bases at V and 5 bases at J, with 11 bases between. Germline V CDR1 and CDR2: SGHTA, FQGTGA. The CDR3 contains 13 residues. The CDR3: CASSPIDGDTQYF. The CDR3 DNA reads TGTGCCAGCAGCCCTATCGATGGAGATACGCAGTATTTT.

This clonotype was counted many times. This chain connects TRBV29-1 to TRBJ2-1; TRBD2 matches 7 bases. This CDR3 is 14 amino acids long. Germline V lookup: CDR1 SQVTM, CDR2 ANQGSEA. The V segment lost 7 bases and the J segment 7 bases; nucleotides outside the gene matches: 13. As DNA, the CDR3 is TGCAGCGCTGCCGGTCTCGGGGGGAGTAATGAGCAGTTCTTC. Its translation is CSAAGLGGSNEQFF.